This entry lists 9 T cell receptor beta chains sequenced from one sample in a study of early T cells in non-severe SARS-CoV-2 infection. From the 5' RACE reads, TCRdb called clonotypes with MiXCR, one entry per CDR3 protein. The sample carries tens of thousands of distinct CDR3 sequences, roughly 5.7% recorded once. Sequenced input: whole blood. Receptors originate from an adult who was a healthcare worker with PCR-confirmed SARS-CoV-2 infection or an uninfected control (not recorded which).

The chain has TRBV6-2 or TRBV6-3 and TRBJ1-1, with 8 bases fitting TRBD1. V lost 4 bases to trimming and J lost 0 bases; unmatched junction nucleotides: 7. The germline CDR1 and CDR2 sequences are MNHEY and SVGEGT. The CDR3 is 16 residues long. The CDR3 protein is CASSFPRQGMNTEAFF. The CDR3, as DNA: TGTGCCAGCAGTTTCCCTCGACAGGGGATGAACACTGAAGCTTTCTTT.

This clonotype was observed a handful of times. The genes are TRBV12-3 or TRBV12-4 and TRBJ2-3; D is unresolved. Trimming cost V 6 bases and J 1 base, with 11 bases left between them. This CDR3 has 14 residues. Here the CDR3 DNA reads TGTGCCAGCAGCCCTCGACCAGGCACAGATACGCAGTATTTT. Protein product: CASSPRPGTDTQYF.

This clonotype has ten or more counts. The chain uses TRBV27 and TRBJ2-7, with 8 bases aligning to TRBD2. CDR3 length: 15 amino acids. Germline V gene sequence: CDR1 MNHEY, CDR2 SMNVEV (reference sequence). Trimming took 5 bases from V and 1 from J; bases not matched to a gene: 7. CDR3 bases: TGTGCCAGCAGTAAAGGGACTAGTTTGTCCTACGAGCAGTACTTC. Encoded protein: CASSKGTSLSYEQYF.

In its sample, this clonotype was seen many times. The J gene is TRBJ2-4, the V gene TRBV20-1; 8 bases are a match to TRBD2. V trimming: 3 bases; J trimming: 4 bases; junction bases outside the gene matches: 2. The length of the CDR3 is 13 residues. Germline V gene data show CDR1 as DFQATT and CDR2 as SNEGSKA (reference sequence). CDR3 sequence: CSARSGSKNIQYF. For the CDR3, the DNA is TGCAGTGCTAGGAGCGGGAGTAAAAACATTCAGTACTTC.

This chain joins TRBV29-1 and TRBJ2-7, with 7 bases fitting TRBD2. Trimming at V came to 7 bases and at J to 6 bases, leaving 9 bases not matched to a gene. This CDR3 contains 12 residues. CDR1 is SQVTM and CDR2 is ANQGSEA in the germline V gene. The CDR3 region has the DNA TGCAGCGCCGGGGGAGGGACCTCCGAGCAGTACTTC. It is translated as CSAGGGTSEQYF.

At least ten counts were recorded for this clonotype. This sequence joins TRBV28 and TRBJ2-6, with D uncertain. Germline V gene lookup returns CDR1 MDHEN and CDR2 SYDVKM. This CDR3 comprises 15 residues. V lost 6 bases, J lost 1 base, and 10 bases lay in between. The CDR3 DNA reads TGTGCCAGCAGACCTCACGGGTCTGGGGCCAACGTCCTGACTTTC. Protein: CASRPHGSGANVLTF.

This clonotype showed up many times. V is TRBV6-5 and J is TRBJ2-1, with 13 bases that match TRBD2. CDR1 and CDR2 (germline): MNHEY, SVGAGI. The CDR3 runs to 17 residues. The V segment lost 0 bases and the J segment 5 bases; nucleotides outside the gene matches: 4. The CDR3 sequence is CASSYSIGLAGDNEQFF. The CDR3 region has the DNA TGTGCCAGCAGTTACTCAATCGGACTAGCGGGAGACAATGAGCAGTTCTTC.

This clonotype has only a few counts. The J gene is TRBJ2-3, the V gene TRBV10-1; 13 bases are a match to TRBD2. CDR3 length equals 16 residues. In germline, CDR1 is WNHNN, CDR2 SYGVQD (reference sequence). Unmatched junction bases numbered 9, after V lost 10 bases and J lost 2 bases. CDR3 in amino acids: CATSGGTSGATDTQYF. CDR3 in DNA: TGCGCCACCTCAGGGGGGACTAGCGGGGCCACAGATACGCAGTATTTT.

The table lists this clonotype with a few counts. The J gene is TRBJ1-5, the V gene TRBV28; 7 bases are shared with TRBD1. The J segment lost 5 bases and the V segment lost 4 bases, leaving 5 bases of the junction unmatched. The CDR3 covers 14 residues. Germline values: CDR1 MDHEN, CDR2 SYDVKM. CDR3 loop: CASSWQGGYQPQHF. CDR3 bases: TGTGCCAGCAGTTGGCAGGGGGGGTATCAGCCCCAGCATTTT. Using reference TRBV28 and TRBJ1-5 for the parts outside the CDR3, the full variable domain is DVKVTQSSRYLVKRTGEKVFLECVQDMDHENMFWYRQDPGLGLRLIYFSYDVKMKEKGDIPEGYSVSREKKERFSLILESASTNQTSMYLCASSWQGGYQPQHFGDGTRLSIL.